The 27 T cell receptor beta chains below come from one sample, sequenced in a study of Graves' ophthalmopathy and Graves' hyperthyroidism. The authors amplified TCR beta CDR3 regions, and they did so from RNA transcripts for repertoire sequencing. HTBI primers served in a first-round RT-PCR, which a second-round multiplex PCR followed. From the multiplex PCR reads, TCRdb called clonotypes with MiXCR, one entry per CDR3 protein. This sample carries under 400,000 distinct CDR3 sequences, roughly 16% of them seen once, and the ten largest clones take more than 9%. The sequenced sample consisted of peripheral blood. The receptors derive from an adult man with Graves' ophthalmopathy.

The table lists this clonotype with many counts. This chain links TRBV6-5 with TRBJ1-5; D gene unclear. There are 15 residues in the CDR3. Trimming pared 0 bases from V and 6 bases from J, leaving 12 bases between. In germline, CDR1 is MNHEY, CDR2 SVGAGI. The DNA for the CDR3 is TGTGCCAGCAGTTACTCGGCCATTAGCGGTCAGCCCCAGCATTTT. The encoded protein is CASSYSAISGQPQHF.

The J gene is TRBJ2-5, the V gene TRBV2; D perhaps matches TRBD2 (5 bases). V was pared by 7 bases and J by 5 bases, with 8 bases between. This CDR3 has 11 residues. Germline-derived CDR1 and CDR2 are SNHLY and FYNNEI. CDR3 region: CASTDYETQYF. CDR3 in DNA: TGTGCCAGCACCGACTACGAGACCCAGTACTTC.

This clonotype was seen ten or more times. The V and J genes are TRBV7-9 and TRBJ2-5; unclear D gene. The V end lost 8 bases, the J end lost 4 bases, and 5 bases lay between the germline ends. CDR1 is SEHNR, CDR2 FQNEAQ, per germline (reference sequence). The CDR3 totals 10 residues. CDR3 sequence: CASARETQYF. Written as DNA, the CDR3 is TGTGCCAGCGCGAGAGAGACCCAGTACTTC.

This clonotype was counted many times. One junction end does not reproduce the germline sequence, and a read error may be involved. The V and J genes are TRBV19 and TRBJ2-5; D unresolved. The CDR3 is made up of 11 amino acids. Germline-derived CDR1 and CDR2 are LNHDA and SQIVND (reference sequence). CDR3 DNA sequence: TGTGCCAGCAGTATGCAAGAGACCCAGTACTTC. It yields the protein CASSMQETQYF.

This clonotype was detected ten times or more. The chain links TRBV30 to TRBJ2-2; 10 nucleotides line up with TRBD2. The junction had 3 bases not matched to a gene; V was cut back by 3 bases and J by 2 bases. CDR1 GTSNPN and CDR2 SVGIG come from the germline V gene (reference sequence). The CDR3 has 15 amino acids. The CDR3 spells CAWRLAGRNTGELFF. Written as DNA, the CDR3 is TGTGCCTGGAGACTAGCGGGACGAAACACCGGGGAGCTGTTTTTT. The complete variable domain, with remaining parts taken from reference TRBV30 and TRBJ2-2, reads SQTIHQWPATLVQPVGSPLSLECTVEGTSNPNLYWYRQAAGRGLQLLFYSVGIGQISSEVPQNLSASRPQDRQFILSSKKLLLSDSGFYLCAWRLAGRNTGELFFGEGSRLTVL.

This clonotype was found many times. The chain couples TRBV5-1 to TRBJ1-5; D gene uncertain. Trimming removed 0 bases from V and 2 bases from J, with 9 bases in between. Germline V CDR1 and CDR2: SGHRS, YFSETQ. The CDR3 is made up of 15 amino acids. CDR3 amino acids: CASSLEGEGNQPQHF. The CDR3 DNA follows: TGCGCCAGCAGCTTGGAGGGCGAGGGCAATCAGCCCCAGCATTTT.

J is TRBJ2-7 and V is TRBV7-8; TRBD2 matches at 9 bases. The length of the CDR3 is 16 residues. Germline V gene data show CDR1 as SGHVS and CDR2 as FQNEAQ. V trimming: 5 bases; J trimming: 5 bases; junction bases outside the gene matches: 13. CDR3 sequence reads: CASSPRAIAGANEQYF. The CDR3 DNA reads as TGTGCCAGCAGCCCGCGGGCCATAGCGGGGGCCAACGAGCAGTACTTC.

The table lists this clonotype with many counts. V usage is TRBV20-1 and J usage is TRBJ2-5; 7 positions match TRBD2. The CDR3 totals 15 residues. Per germline, CDR1 DFQATT and CDR2 SNEGSKA (reference sequence). J gave up 4 bases and V 3 bases, and 11 bases lay outside the gene matches. The CDR3 sequence is CSASRREWWGETQYF. The CDR3 region has the DNA TGCAGTGCTAGTAGGCGGGAGTGGTGGGGAGAGACCCAGTACTTC.

This clonotype appeared a few times. An end of the junction does not agree with germline; a read error may underlie this. This rearrangement joins TRBV27 to TRBJ1-2; D call uncertain. The CDR3 loop spans 12 amino acids. Germline lookup yields CDR1 MNHEY and CDR2 SMNVEV (reference sequence). The CDR3 loop reads CASMARTHGYIF. The DNA for the CDR3 is TGTGCCAGCATGGCCAGAACGCATGGCTACATCTTC.

The table lists this clonotype with many counts. CDR3 bases: TGTGCCAGCAGCCCCCGGGACAGGGACTACGAGCAGTACTTC. This encodes CASSPRDRDYEQYF. The chain uses TRBV3-1 and TRBJ2-7; 9 nucleotides agree with TRBD1. Germline V gives CDR1 LGHDT, CDR2 YNNKEL (reference sequence). CDR3 size: 14 residues. V shed 4 bases and J 3 bases; nucleotides not matched to a gene: 4.

The sample holds many counts of this clonotype. This sequence joins TRBV7-3 and TRBJ2-2, with D possibly matching TRBD2 (7 bases). The germline gives CDR1 SGHTA, CDR2 FQGTGA. V dropped 5 bases and J dropped 3 bases, with 13 bases sitting between them. The CDR3 totals 15 residues. The CDR3 loop reads CASSLGGPDTGELFF. The CDR3, as DNA: TGTGCCAGCAGCCTGGGGGGGCCGGACACCGGGGAGCTGTTTTTT.

This chain joins TRBV6-2 or TRBV6-3 and TRBJ1-6; no reliable D call. In germline, CDR1 is MNHEY, CDR2 SVGEGT. This CDR3 region has 15 residues. V was cut by 2 bases and J by 8 bases, with 13 bases left in between. For the CDR3, the DNA is TGTGCCAGCAGTTACGCTTCCAGGAACTATTCACCCCTCCACTTT. Its translation is CASSYASRNYSPLHF.

This clonotype was picked up many times. The gene calls are TRBV11-2 and TRBJ2-5; the D gene is possibly TRBD2 (5 bases). V was pared by 5 bases and J by 5 bases, with 15 bases between. CDR1 SGHAT and CDR2 FQNNGV come from the germline V gene. The CDR3 spans 14 residues. Written as DNA, the CDR3 is TGTGCCAGCAGCCACACGGGATTTCAGGAGACCCAGTACTTC. It translates to CASSHTGFQETQYF.

In this sample, this clonotype turned up many times. The rearrangement links TRBV19 to TRBJ1-5; D gene ambiguous. V gave up 1 base and J gave up 6 bases, with 7 bases separating them. Germline V gene lookup returns CDR1 LNHDA and CDR2 SQIVND (reference sequence). The CDR3 loop spans 13 amino acids. Here the CDR3 DNA reads TGTGCCAGTAGTATAGTGGGTATTCAGCCCCAGCATTTT. The encoded protein is CASSIVGIQPQHF.

In regard to this clonotype: A junction boundary mismatches the germline segment, possibly from a read error. The chain recombines TRBV11-2 with TRBJ1-1, with a tentative D call TRBD1 (5 bases). Germline V gene data show CDR1 as SGHAT and CDR2 as FQNNGV. This CDR3 is built from 15 residues. The CDR3 reads CVSSLGVSGSTEAFF. Written as DNA, the CDR3 is TGTGTCAGCAGCTTAGGGGTGTCAGGAAGCACTGAAGCTTTCTTT.

In the case of this clonotype: At one end, the junction sequence differs from germline, possibly due to a read error. V gene TRBV3-1 combines with J gene TRBJ2-7, with TRBD1 matching over 7 bases. The CDR3 loop spans 14 amino acids. Germline-derived CDR1 and CDR2 are LGHDT and YNNKEL (reference sequence). CDR3: CASSRGQTSYEQHF. Written as DNA, the CDR3 is TGTGCCAGCAGCCGGGGACAGACCTCCTACGAGCAGCACTTC.

The chain has TRBV28 and TRBJ2-7; no firm D call. Deletions cut 8 bases from V and 1 base from J, with 12 bases between. Germline CDR1 MDHEN, CDR2 SYDVKM. The CDR3 runs 13 residues. The CDR3 region has the DNA TGTGCCAGCGTCCGTAGATCATCCTACGAGCAGTACTTC. Its protein product is CASVRRSSYEQYF. The whole variable domain, remainder taken from reference TRBV28 and TRBJ2-7, is DVKVTQSSRYLVKRTGEKVFLECVQDMDHENMFWYRQDPGLGLRLIYFSYDVKMKEKGDIPEGYSVSREKKERFSLILESASTNQTSMYLCASVRRSSYEQYFGPGTRLTVT.

This clonotype occurred many times. V gene TRBV12-3 or TRBV12-4 combines with J gene TRBJ2-7; D is ambiguous. There are 12 residues in the CDR3. V shed 8 bases and J shed 1 base, with 9 bases lying between them. Written as DNA, the CDR3 is TGTGCCAGCGCAACCCCATCCTACGAGCAGTACTTC. This codes for CASATPSYEQYF.

The table lists this clonotype with many counts. The chain couples TRBV6-2 or TRBV6-3 to TRBJ1-1; D perhaps matches TRBD1 (6 bases). This CDR3 comprises 13 residues. Trimming stripped 4 bases from V and 3 bases from J, with 9 bases between. The germline V gene has CDR1 MNHEY and CDR2 SVGEGT. The CDR3 loop is CASSWQGYTEAFF. Written as DNA, the CDR3 is TGTGCCAGCAGTTGGCAGGGGTACACTGAAGCTTTCTTT.

This clonotype was picked up many times. The J gene is TRBJ1-3, the V gene TRBV30; D is undetermined. The CDR3 contains 14 residues. CDR1 GTSNPN and CDR2 SVGIG come from the germline V gene (reference sequence). Trimming left V 5 bases short and J 0 bases short, with 11 bases between. DNA for the CDR3: TGTGCCTGGTGTCCCGGATACTCTGGAAACACCATATATTTT. Translated: CAWCPGYSGNTIYF. The full variable domain, rest sourced from reference TRBV30 and TRBJ1-3, is SQTIHQWPATLVQPVGSPLSLECTVEGTSNPNLYWYRQAAGRGLQLLFYSVGIGQISSEVPQNLSASRPQDRQFILSSKKLLLSDSGFYLCAWCPGYSGNTIYFGEGSWLTVV.

The chain recombines TRBV20-1 with TRBJ2-7; D perhaps matches TRBD2 (6 bases). Trimming removed 0 bases at V and 5 bases at J, with 17 bases between. Germline-derived CDR1 and CDR2 are DFQATT and SNEGSKA (reference sequence). This CDR3 spans 15 amino acids. CDR3 in amino acids: CSARDLEEGHNEQYF. The CDR3 DNA reads TGCAGTGCTAGAGATTTAGAGGAGGGCCACAACGAGCAGTACTTC.

There are many counts of this clonotype. V and J are TRBV4-1 and TRBJ1-6, with D unclear. The CDR3 has 14 amino acids. Germline V CDR1 and CDR2: MGHRA, YSYEKL. Trimming left V 2 bases short and J 9 bases short, with 11 bases between. CDR3 bases: TGCGCCAGCAGCCAACCTAGCTCCTTTTCACCCCTCCACTTT. The encoded protein is CASSQPSSFSPLHF.

The chain couples TRBV27 to TRBJ1-1; D is possibly TRBD1 (6 bases). CDR1 and CDR2 from the germline V gene are MNHEY and SMNVEV (reference sequence). With 4 bases removed from V and 6 bases from J, the gap between germline ends came to 18 bases. This CDR3 is built from 15 residues. CDR3 sequence reads: CASSYGGVGGAEAFF. CDR3 coding DNA: TGTGCCAGCAGTTATGGCGGGGTGGGGGGCGCTGAAGCTTTCTTT.

The CDR3 loop reads CASSFDSAGTSSYEQYF. In nucleotides, the CDR3 is TGTGCCAGCAGTTTCGACTCGGCGGGGACTAGCTCCTACGAGCAGTACTTC. This chain joins TRBV28 and TRBJ2-7, with 8 bases aligning to TRBD2. J was trimmed by 0 bases and V by 3 bases; bases with no gene match: 10. CDR1 is MDHEN, CDR2 SYDVKM, per germline. This CDR3 region has 17 residues. Full variable domain (rest looked up from reference TRBV28 and TRBJ2-7): DVKVTQSSRYLVKRTGEKVFLECVQDMDHENMFWYRQDPGLGLRLIYFSYDVKMKEKGDIPEGYSVSREKKERFSLILESASTNQTSMYLCASSFDSAGTSSYEQYFGPGTRLTVT.

This rearrangement joins TRBV12-5 to TRBJ1-5; 8 nucleotides agree with TRBD1. CDR1 and CDR2 from the germline V gene are LGHNT and FRNRAP. J gave up 6 bases and V 7 bases, and 5 bases lay outside the gene matches. The CDR3 extends over 13 amino acids. In nucleotides, the CDR3 is TGTGCTAGTGCTCCAGGGGGCATTCAGCCCCAGCATTTT. It codes for CASAPGGIQPQHF.

V usage is TRBV28 and J usage is TRBJ2-7, with 9 bases lining up with TRBD2. Per the germline V gene, CDR1 is MDHEN and CDR2 is SYDVKM. The CDR3 length is 15 residues. Unmatched junction bases numbered 9, after V lost 5 bases and J lost 4 bases. This CDR3 is CASSPAGTSWYEQYF. CDR3 in DNA: TGTGCCAGCAGTCCCGCCGGGACTAGCTGGTACGAGCAGTACTTC. Based on the CDR3 plus reference TRBV28 and TRBJ2-7, the full variable domain is DVKVTQSSRYLVKRTGEKVFLECVQDMDHENMFWYRQDPGLGLRLIYFSYDVKMKEKGDIPEGYSVSREKKERFSLILESASTNQTSMYLCASSPAGTSWYEQYFGPGTRLTVT.

This clonotype was counted many times. J is TRBJ1-5 and V is TRBV19; D unclear. V was clipped by 3 bases and J by 4 bases, with 7 bases between them. Germline assignment: CDR1 LNHDA and CDR2 SQIVND (reference sequence). The CDR3 runs 13 residues. The CDR3 region has the DNA TGTGCCAGTAGTATTCAGACTAATCAGCCCCAGCATTTT. Amino acids: CASSIQTNQPQHF.